A few counts support the clone carrying this T cell receptor (beta chain). Via MiXCR, TCRdb re-called the PCR reads, giving one row per CDR3 protein. The repertoire consists of about 89,000 distinct CDR3 sequences, with around 20% occurring once and the leading ten covering roughly 0.89%. This specimen belongs to a study of molecular identifiers for immune sequencing clone quantification. This CDR3 spans 15 amino acids. The rearrangement uses TRBV21-1 and TRBJ2-2; TRBD2, the table's D call, was not compared with the DNA. TRBV21-1 is termed a pseudogene. The sequence derives from a human donor in good health. Some libraries in this study had Jurkat cell RNA spiked in. Source material: naive CD8+ T cells from blood, with Jurkat cell RNA spiked in. The subset denotes: FACS-sorted CD8+CD4-CCR7+CD45RA+ naive T cells. The DNA of the CDR3 is TGTGCCAGCAGAATGACGGAGGATTTCACCGGGGAGCTGTTTTTT. Translating it yields CASRMTEDFTGELFF.